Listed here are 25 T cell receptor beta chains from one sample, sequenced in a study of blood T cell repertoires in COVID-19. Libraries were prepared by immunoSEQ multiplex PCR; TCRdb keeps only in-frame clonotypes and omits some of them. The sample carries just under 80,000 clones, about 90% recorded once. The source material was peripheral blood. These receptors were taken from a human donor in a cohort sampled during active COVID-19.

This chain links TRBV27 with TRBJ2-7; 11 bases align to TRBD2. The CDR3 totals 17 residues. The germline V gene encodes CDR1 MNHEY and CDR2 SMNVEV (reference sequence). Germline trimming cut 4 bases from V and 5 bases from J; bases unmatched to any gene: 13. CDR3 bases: TGTGCCAGCAGTTCGTATCCCACTAGCGGGAGTCCCCACGAGCAGTACTTC. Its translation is CASSSYPTSGSPHEQYF.

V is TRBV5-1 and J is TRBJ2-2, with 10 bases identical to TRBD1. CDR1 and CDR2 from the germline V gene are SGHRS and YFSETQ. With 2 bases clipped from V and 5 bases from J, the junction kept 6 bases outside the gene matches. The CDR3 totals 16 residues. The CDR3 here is CASSFGWTGGTGELFF. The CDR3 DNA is TGCGCCAGCAGCTTTGGTTGGACAGGGGGTACCGGGGAGCTGTTTTTT.

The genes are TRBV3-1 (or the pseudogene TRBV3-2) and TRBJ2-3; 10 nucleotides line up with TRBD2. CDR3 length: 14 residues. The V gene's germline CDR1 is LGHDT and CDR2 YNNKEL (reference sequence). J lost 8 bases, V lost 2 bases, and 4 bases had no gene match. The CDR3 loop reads CASSQLAGEGTQYF. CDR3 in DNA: TGTGCCAGCAGCCAACTAGCGGGAGAGGGTACGCAGTATTTT.

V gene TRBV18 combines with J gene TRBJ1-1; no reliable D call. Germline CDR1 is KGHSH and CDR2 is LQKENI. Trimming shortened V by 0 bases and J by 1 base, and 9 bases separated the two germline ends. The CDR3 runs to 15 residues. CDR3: CASSPPVNWNTEAFF. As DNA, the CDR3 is TGTGCCAGCTCACCACCGGTGAACTGGAACACTGAAGCTTTCTTT.

Here the CDR3 reads CASRGSREWRNTIYF. Here the CDR3 DNA reads TGTGCCAGTAGGGGGTCAAGGGAGTGGAGAAACACCATATATTTT. The J gene is TRBJ1-3, the V gene TRBV19, with D hard to call. The germline V and J ends were trimmed by 6 bases and 5 bases, with 17 bases remaining between them. This CDR3 contains 15 residues. Looked up from germline, CDR1 is LNHDA and CDR2 is SQIVND (reference sequence).

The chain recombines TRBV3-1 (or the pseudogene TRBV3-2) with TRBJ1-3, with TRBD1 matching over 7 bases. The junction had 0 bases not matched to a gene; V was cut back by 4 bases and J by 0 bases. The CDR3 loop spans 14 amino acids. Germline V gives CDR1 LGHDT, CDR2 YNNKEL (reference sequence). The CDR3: CASSPGGSGNTIYF. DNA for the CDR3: TGTGCCAGCAGCCCAGGGGGCTCTGGAAACACCATATATTTT.

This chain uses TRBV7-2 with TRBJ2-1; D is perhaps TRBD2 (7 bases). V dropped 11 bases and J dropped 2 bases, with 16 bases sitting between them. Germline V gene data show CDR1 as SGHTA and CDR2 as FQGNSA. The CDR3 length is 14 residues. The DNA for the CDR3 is TGTGCCTCCGAAAGGGGGGGGGCCTACAATGAGCAGTTCTTC. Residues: CASERGGAYNEQFF.

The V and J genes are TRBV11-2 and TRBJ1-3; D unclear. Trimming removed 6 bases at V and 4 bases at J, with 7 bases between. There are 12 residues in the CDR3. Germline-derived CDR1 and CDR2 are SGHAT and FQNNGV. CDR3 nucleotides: TGTGCCAGCAGGCCAGGAGGAAACACCATATATTTT. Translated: CASRPGGNTIYF.

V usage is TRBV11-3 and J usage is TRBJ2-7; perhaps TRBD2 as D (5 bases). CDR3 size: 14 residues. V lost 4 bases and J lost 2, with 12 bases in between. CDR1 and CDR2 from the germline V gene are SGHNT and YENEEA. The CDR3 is CASSSRRATYEQYF. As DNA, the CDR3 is TGTGCCAGCAGCTCCCGGCGGGCAACCTACGAGCAGTACTTC.

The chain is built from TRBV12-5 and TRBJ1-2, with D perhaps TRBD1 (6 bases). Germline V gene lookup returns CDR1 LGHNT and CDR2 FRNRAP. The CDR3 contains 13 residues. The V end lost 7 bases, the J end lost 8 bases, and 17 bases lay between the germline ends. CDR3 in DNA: TGTGCTAGTGTAGGAATCAGGGGACTAGGCTACACCTTC. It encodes CASVGIRGLGYTF.

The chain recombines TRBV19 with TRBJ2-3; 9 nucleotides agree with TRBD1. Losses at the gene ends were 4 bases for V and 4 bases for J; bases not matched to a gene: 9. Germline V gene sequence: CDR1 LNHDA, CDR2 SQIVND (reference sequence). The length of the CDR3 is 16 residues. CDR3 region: CASSRAGTGRADTQYF. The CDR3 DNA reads TGTGCCAGTAGTAGAGCCGGGACAGGGAGGGCAGATACGCAGTATTTT.

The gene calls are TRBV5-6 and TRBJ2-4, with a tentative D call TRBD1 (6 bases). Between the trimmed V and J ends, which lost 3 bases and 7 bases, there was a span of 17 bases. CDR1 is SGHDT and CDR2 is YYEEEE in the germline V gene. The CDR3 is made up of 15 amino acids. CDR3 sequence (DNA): TGTGCCAGCAGCTGGGCGGGCCAGGGGTCGAACATTCAGTACTTC. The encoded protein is CASSWAGQGSNIQYF.

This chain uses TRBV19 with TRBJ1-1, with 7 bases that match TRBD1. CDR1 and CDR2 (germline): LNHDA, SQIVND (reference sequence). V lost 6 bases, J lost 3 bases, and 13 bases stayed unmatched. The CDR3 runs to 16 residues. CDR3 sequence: CASRPSGGLTHTEAFF. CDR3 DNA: TGTGCCAGTAGGCCGTCAGGGGGATTAACACACACTGAAGCTTTCTTT.

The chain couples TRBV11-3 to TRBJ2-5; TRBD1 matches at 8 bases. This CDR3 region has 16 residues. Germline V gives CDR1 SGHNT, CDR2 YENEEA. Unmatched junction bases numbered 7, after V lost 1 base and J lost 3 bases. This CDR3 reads CASSLGRDRRKETQYF. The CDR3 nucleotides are TGTGCCAGCAGCTTAGGGCGGGACAGGAGAAAAGAGACCCAGTACTTC.

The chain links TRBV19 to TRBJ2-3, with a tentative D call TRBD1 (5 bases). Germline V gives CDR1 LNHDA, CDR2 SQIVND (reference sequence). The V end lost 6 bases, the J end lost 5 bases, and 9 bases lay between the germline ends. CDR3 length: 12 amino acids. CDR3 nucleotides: TGTGCCAGTAGCCTTGACAGAGATACGCAGTATTTT. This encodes CASSLDRDTQYF.

As DNA, the CDR3 is TGTGCCAGCTCCCAACCCAGCCAGGGCCACTATGGCTACACCTTC. This translates into CASSQPSQGHYGYTF. The gene calls are TRBV18 and TRBJ1-2; D perhaps matches TRBD1 (5 bases). Germline values: CDR1 KGHSH, CDR2 LQKENI. Trimming removed 6 bases at V and 3 bases at J, with 17 bases between. The CDR3 consists of 15 residues. Based on the CDR3 plus reference TRBV18 and TRBJ1-2, the full variable domain is NAGVMQNPRHLVRRRGQEARLRCSPMKGHSHVYWYRQLPEEGLKFMVYLQKENIIDESGMPKERFSAEFPKEGPSILRIQQVVRGDSAAYFCASSQPSQGHYGYTFGSGTRLTVV.

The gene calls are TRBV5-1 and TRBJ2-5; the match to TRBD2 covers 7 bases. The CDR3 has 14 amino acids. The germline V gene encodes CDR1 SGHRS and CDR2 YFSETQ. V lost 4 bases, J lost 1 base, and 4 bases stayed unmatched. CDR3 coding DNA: TGCGCCAGCAGCCGCGGGAGACCCCAAGAGACCCAGTACTTC. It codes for CASSRGRPQETQYF. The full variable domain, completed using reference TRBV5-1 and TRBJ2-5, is KAGVTQTPRYLIKTRGQQVTLSCSPISGHRSVSWYQQTPGQGLQFLFEYFSETQRNKGNFPGRFSGRQFSNSRSEMNVSTLELGDSALYLCASSRGRPQETQYFGPGTRLLVL.

The CDR3, as DNA: TGCGCCAGCAGCTTGGGGCACAAAGAGACCCAGTACTTC. Protein product: CASSLGHKETQYF. J is TRBJ2-5 and V is TRBV5-1; unclear D gene. Germline V lookup: CDR1 SGHRS, CDR2 YFSETQ. Trimming removed 0 bases at V and 3 bases at J, with 6 bases between. The CDR3 runs 13 residues. Filled out from reference TRBV5-1 and TRBJ2-5, the complete variable domain reads KAGVTQTPRYLIKTRGQQVTLSCSPISGHRSVSWYQQTPGQGLQFLFEYFSETQRNKGNFPGRFSGRQFSNSRSEMNVSTLELGDSALYLCASSLGHKETQYFGPGTRLLVL.

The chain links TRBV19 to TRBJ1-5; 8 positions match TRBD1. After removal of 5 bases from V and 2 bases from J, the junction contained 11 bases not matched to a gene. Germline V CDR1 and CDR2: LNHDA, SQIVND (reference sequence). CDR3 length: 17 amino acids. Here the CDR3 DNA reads TGTGCCAGTAGTGCACAGGGGGTCGGTTTAGGCAATCAGCCCCAGCATTTT. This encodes CASSAQGVGLGNQPQHF.

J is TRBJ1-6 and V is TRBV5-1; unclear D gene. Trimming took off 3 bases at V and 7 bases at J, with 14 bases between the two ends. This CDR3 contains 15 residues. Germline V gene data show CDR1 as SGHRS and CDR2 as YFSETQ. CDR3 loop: CASSSGAIENSPLHF. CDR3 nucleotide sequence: TGCGCCAGCAGCTCGGGTGCCATAGAAAATTCACCCCTCCACTTT.

The CDR3 loop is CASSQAESGQGNEKLFF. CDR3 coding DNA: TGCGCCAGCAGCCAAGCGGAATCTGGACAGGGTAATGAAAAACTGTTTTTT. V and J are TRBV4-3 and TRBJ1-4; 8 nucleotides agree with TRBD1. The CDR3 covers 17 residues. Per the germline V gene, CDR1 is LGHNA and CDR2 is YSLEER. V trimming: 1 base; J trimming: 4 bases; junction bases outside the gene matches: 8.

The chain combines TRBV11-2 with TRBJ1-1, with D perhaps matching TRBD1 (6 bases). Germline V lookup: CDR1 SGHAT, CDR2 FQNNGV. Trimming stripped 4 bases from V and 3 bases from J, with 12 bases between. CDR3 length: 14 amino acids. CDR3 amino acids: CASSSGQTYTEAFF. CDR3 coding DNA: TGTGCCAGCAGCTCCGGACAGACTTACACTGAAGCTTTCTTT.

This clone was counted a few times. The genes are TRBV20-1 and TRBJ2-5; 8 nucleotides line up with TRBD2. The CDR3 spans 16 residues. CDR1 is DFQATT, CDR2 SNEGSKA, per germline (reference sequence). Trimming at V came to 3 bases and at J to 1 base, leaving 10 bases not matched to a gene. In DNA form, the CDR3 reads TGCAGTGCTAGTGGGGCCTCCGGGACTAGCCAAGAGACCCAGTACTTC. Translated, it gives CSASGASGTSQETQYF.

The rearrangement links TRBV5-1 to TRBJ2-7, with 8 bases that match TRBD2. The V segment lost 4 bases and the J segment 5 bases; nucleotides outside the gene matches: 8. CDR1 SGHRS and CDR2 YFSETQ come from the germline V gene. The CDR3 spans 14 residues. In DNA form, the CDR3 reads TGCGCCAGCAGCAGATCTAGCGGGTATCACGAGCAGTACTTC. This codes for CASSRSSGYHEQYF.

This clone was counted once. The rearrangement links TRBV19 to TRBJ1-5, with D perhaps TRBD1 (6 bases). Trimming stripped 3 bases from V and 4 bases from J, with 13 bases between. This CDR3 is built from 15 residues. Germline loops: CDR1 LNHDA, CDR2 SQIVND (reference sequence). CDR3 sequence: CASSIQWTANQPQHF. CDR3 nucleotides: TGTGCCAGTAGTATTCAATGGACAGCTAATCAGCCCCAGCATTTT.